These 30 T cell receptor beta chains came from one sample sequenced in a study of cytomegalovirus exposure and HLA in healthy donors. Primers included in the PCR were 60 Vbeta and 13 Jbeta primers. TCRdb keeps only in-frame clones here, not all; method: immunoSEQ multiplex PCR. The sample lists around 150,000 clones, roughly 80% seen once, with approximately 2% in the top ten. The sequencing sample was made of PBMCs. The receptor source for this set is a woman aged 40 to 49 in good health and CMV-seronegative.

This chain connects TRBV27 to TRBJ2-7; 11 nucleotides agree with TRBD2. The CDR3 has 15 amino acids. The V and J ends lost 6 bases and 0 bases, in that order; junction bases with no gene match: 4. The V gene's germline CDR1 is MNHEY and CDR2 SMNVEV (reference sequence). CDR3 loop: CASRFTSGSSYEQYF. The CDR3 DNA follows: TGTGCCAGCAGGTTTACTAGCGGGAGCTCCTACGAGCAGTACTTC.

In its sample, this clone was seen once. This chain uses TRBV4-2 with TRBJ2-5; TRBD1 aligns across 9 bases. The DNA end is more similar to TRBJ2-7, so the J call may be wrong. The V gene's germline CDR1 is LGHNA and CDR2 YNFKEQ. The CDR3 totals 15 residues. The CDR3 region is CASSQEGTGFHEQYF. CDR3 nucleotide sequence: TGTGCCAGCAGCCAAGAAGGGACAGGGTTCCACGAGCAGTACTTC.

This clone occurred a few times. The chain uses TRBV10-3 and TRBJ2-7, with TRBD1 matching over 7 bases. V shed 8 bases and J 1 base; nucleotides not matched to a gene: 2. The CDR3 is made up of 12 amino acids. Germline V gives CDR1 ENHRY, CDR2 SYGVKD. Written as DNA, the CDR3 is TGTGCCATCGGGACAGATTCCTACGAGCAGTACTTC. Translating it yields CAIGTDSYEQYF.

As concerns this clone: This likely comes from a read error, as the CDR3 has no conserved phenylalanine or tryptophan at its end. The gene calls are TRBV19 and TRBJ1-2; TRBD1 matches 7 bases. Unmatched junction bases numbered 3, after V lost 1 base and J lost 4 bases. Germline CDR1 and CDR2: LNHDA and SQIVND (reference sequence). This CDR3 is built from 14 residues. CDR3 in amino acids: CASSIGPGGYGYTL. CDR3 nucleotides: TGTGCCAGTAGTATAGGTCCAGGGGGCTATGGCTACACCCTC.

In DNA, the CDR3 is TGTGCCAGCAGTTTAGTCACCCCGAGCGGGGGCGGCCAAGAGACCCAGTACTTC. Its protein is CASSLVTPSGGGQETQYF. This rearrangement joins TRBV28 to TRBJ2-5; TRBD2 aligns across 8 bases. This CDR3 comprises 18 residues. V was clipped by 2 bases and J by 1 base; unmatched bases: 12. The V gene's germline CDR1 is MDHEN and CDR2 SYDVKM.

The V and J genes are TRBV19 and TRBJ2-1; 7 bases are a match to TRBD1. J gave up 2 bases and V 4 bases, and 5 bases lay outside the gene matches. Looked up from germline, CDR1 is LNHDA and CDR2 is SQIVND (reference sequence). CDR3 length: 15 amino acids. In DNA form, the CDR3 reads TGTGCCAGTAGTACCTACAGGGGACCCTACAATGAGCAGTTCTTC. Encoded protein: CASSTYRGPYNEQFF.

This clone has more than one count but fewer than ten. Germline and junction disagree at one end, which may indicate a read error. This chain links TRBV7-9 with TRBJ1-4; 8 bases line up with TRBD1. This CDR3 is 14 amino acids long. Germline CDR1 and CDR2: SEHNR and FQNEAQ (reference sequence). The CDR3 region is CSSSLQGANEKLFF. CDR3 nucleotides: TGTTCCAGCAGCTTACAGGGGGCTAATGAAAAACTGTTTTTT.

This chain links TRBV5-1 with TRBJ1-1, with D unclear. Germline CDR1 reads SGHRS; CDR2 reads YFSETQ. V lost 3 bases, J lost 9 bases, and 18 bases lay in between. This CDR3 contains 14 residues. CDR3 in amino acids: CASSYDSGQLKAFF. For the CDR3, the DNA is TGCGCCAGCAGCTACGACTCGGGTCAGCTTAAAGCTTTCTTT.

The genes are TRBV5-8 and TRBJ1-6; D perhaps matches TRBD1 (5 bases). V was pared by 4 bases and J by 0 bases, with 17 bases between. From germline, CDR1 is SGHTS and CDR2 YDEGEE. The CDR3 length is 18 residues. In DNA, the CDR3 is TGTGCCAGCAGCCCCCGACAGACGCGCAACTCCTATAATTCACCCCTCCACTTT. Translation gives CASSPRQTRNSYNSPLHF.

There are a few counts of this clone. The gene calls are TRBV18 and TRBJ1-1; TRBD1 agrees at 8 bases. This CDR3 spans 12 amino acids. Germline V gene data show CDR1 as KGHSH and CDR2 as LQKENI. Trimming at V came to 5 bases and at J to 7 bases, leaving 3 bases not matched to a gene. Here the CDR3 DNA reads TGTGCCAGCTCATCACAGGGGGATGAAGCTTTCTTT. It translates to CASSSQGDEAFF.

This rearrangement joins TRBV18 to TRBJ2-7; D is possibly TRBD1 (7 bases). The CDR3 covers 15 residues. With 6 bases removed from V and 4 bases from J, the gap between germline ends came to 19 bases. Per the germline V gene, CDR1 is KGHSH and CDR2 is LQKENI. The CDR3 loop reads CASSPRQGGGYEQYF. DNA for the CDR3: TGTGCCAGCTCGCCCAGACAGGGAGGAGGGTACGAGCAGTACTTC.

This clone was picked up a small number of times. The CDR3, as DNA: TGTGCCAGCAGCCAAGAGGGACTCCGGGAGTGGGAGACCCAGTACTTC. This encodes CASSQEGLREWETQYF. This rearrangement joins TRBV4-2 to TRBJ2-5; weak D call: TRBD2 (6 bases). The germline V gene has CDR1 LGHNA and CDR2 YNFKEQ. The V and J ends lost 0 bases and 5 bases respectively, with 16 bases between them. The CDR3 is 16 residues long.

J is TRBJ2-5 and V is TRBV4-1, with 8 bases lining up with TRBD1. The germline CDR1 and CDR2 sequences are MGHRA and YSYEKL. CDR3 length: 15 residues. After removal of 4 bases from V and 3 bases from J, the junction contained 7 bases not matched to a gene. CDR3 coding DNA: TGCGCCAGCAGCCCCCGACAGGGGAACGAAGAGACCCAGTACTTC. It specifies CASSPRQGNEETQYF.

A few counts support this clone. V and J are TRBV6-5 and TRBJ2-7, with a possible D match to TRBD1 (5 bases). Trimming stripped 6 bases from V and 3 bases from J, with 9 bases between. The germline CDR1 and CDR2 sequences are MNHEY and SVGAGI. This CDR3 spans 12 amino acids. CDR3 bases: TGTGCCAGCAGCTACCAGGGCTACGAGCAGTACTTC. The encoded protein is CASSYQGYEQYF.

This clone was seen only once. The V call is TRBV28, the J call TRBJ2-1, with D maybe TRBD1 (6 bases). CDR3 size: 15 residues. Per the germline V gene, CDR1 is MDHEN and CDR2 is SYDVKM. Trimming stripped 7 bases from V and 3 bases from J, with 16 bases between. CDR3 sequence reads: CASNDNREFYNEQFF. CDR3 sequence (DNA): TGTGCCAGCAATGACAACAGGGAATTCTACAATGAGCAGTTCTTC.

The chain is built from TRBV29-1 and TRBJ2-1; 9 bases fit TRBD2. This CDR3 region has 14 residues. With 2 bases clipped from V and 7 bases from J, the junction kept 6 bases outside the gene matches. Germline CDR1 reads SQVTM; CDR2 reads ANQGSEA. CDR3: CSVELAGRGNEQFF. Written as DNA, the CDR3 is TGCAGCGTTGAACTAGCGGGGAGAGGGAATGAGCAGTTCTTC.

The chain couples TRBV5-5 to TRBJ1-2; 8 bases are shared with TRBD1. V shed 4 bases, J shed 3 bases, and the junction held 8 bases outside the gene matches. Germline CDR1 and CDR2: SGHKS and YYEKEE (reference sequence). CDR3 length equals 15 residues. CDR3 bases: TGTGCCAGCAGCCCGGCCCAGGGGGCACACTATGGCTACACCTTC. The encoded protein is CASSPAQGAHYGYTF.

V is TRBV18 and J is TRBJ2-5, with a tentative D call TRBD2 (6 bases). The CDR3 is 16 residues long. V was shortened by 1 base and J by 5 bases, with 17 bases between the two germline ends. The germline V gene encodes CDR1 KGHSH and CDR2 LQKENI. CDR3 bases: TGTGCCAGCTCACCACGCGTGATAGCGGAGAAGGAGACCCAGTACTTC. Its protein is CASSPRVIAEKETQYF.

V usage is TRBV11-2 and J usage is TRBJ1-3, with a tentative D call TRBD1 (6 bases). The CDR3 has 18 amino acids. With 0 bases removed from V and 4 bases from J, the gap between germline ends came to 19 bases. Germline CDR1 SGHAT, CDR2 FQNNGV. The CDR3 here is CASSLEGATGNQGNTIYF. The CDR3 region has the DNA TGTGCCAGCAGCTTAGAGGGGGCCACTGGGAACCAGGGAAACACCATATATTTT.

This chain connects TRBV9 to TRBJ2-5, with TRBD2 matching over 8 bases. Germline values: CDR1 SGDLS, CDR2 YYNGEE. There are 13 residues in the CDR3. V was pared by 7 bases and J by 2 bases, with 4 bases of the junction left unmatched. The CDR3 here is CASSPGGQETQYF. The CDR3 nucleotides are TGTGCCAGCTCCCCGGGGGGGCAAGAGACCCAGTACTTC. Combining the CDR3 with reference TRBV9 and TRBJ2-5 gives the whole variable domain DSGVTQTPKHLITATGQRVTLRCSPRSGDLSVYWYQQSLDQGLQFLIQYYNGEERAKGNILERFSAQQFPDLHSELNLSSLELGDSALYFCASSPGGQETQYFGPGTRLLVL.

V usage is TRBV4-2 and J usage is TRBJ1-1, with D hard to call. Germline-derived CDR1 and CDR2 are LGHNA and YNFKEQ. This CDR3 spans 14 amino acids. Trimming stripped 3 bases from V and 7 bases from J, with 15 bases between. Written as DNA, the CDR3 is TGTGCCAGCAGCCAGGTAAACCGGGAGGATGAAGCTTTCTTT. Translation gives CASSQVNREDEAFF.

Written as DNA, the CDR3 is TGTGCCAGCAGTACCCCAACCGGGACAGGGAACGAGCAGTACTTC. Translated: CASSTPTGTGNEQYF. The V call is TRBV28, the J call TRBJ2-7; 9 nucleotides agree with TRBD1. Trimming at V came to 5 bases and at J to 5 bases, leaving 10 bases not matched to a gene. The V gene's germline CDR1 is MDHEN and CDR2 SYDVKM. This CDR3 comprises 15 residues.

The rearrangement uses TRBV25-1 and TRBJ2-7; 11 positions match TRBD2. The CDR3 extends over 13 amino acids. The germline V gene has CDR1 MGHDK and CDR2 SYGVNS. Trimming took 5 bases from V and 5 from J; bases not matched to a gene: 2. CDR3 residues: CASSLAGGNEQYF. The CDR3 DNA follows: TGTGCCAGCAGTCTAGCGGGGGGTAACGAGCAGTACTTC.

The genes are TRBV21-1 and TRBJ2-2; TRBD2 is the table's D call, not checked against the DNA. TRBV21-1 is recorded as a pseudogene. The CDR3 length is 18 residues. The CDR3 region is CASLHNEAGEPNTGELFF. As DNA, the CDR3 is TGTGCCAGCCTCCATAACGAAGCGGGAGAACCGAACACCGGGGAGCTGTTTTTT.

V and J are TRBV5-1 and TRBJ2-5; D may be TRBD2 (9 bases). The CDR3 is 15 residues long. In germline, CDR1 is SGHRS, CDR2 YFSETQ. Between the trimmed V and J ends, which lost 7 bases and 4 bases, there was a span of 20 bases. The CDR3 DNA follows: TGCGCCAGCTCTACAGGGGGGACTAGCTTAGAGACCCAGTACTTC. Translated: CASSTGGTSLETQYF.

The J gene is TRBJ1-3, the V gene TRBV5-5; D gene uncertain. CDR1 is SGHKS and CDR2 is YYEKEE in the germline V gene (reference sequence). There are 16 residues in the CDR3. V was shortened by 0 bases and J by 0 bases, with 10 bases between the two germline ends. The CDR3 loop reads CASSLEQTSSGNTIYF. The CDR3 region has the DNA TGTGCCAGCAGCTTGGAACAGACGAGCTCTGGAAACACCATATATTTT.

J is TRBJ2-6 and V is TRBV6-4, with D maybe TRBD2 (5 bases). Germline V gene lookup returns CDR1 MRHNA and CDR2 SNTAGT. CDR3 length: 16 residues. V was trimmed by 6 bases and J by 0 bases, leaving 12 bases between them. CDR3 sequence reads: CASRTDSGSGANVLTF. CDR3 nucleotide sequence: TGTGCCAGCAGGACGGACTCCGGCTCTGGGGCCAACGTCCTGACTTTC.

The CDR3 sequence is CASSLAPGMNTEAFF. The CDR3 DNA is TGCGCCAGCAGCTTGGCCCCAGGGATGAACACTGAAGCTTTCTTT. The rearrangement uses TRBV5-1 and TRBJ1-1; the D gene is possibly TRBD1 (5 bases). The germline V and J ends were trimmed by 0 bases and 0 bases, with 9 bases remaining between them. The CDR3 runs to 15 residues. Germline V lookup: CDR1 SGHRS, CDR2 YFSETQ. The variable domain in full, with the rest retrieved from reference TRBV5-1 and TRBJ1-1, is KAGVTQTPRYLIKTRGQQVTLSCSPISGHRSVSWYQQTPGQGLQFLFEYFSETQRNKGNFPGRFSGRQFSNSRSEMNVSTLELGDSALYLCASSLAPGMNTEAFFGQGTRLTVV.

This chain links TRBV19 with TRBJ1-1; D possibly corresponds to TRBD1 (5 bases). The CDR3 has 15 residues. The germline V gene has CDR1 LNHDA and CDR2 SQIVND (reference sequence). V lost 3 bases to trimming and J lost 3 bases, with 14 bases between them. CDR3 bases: TGTGCCAGTAGTATGGGGCAGGGCTGGGACACTGAAGCTTTCTTT. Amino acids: CASSMGQGWDTEAFF.

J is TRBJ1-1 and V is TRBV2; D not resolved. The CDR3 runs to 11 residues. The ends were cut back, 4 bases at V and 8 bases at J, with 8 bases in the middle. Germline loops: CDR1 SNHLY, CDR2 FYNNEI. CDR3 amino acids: CASSVLGEAFF. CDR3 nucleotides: TGTGCCAGCAGTGTTTTGGGCGAAGCTTTCTTT.